This TCR beta chain was documented in a study of blood T cell repertoires in COVID-19. Turning to the study itself: COVID-19 samples, acute and convalescent, were from the United States, Italy and Spain.

Original methodology: Estimated nucleated cell counts came from reference gene primer amplification. Assay: immunoSEQ multiplex PCR; the TCRdb copy retains only in-frame clones and omits some. From that table come the V and J calls and clone size; the DNA was used to work out D and trimming. The table shows 150,000 or so clones, with roughly 80% occurring only once. The germline V gene has CDR1 SGHRS and CDR2 YFSETQ. The CDR3 is 14 amino acids. The germline V and J ends were trimmed by 7 bases and 3 bases, with 15 bases remaining between them. This clone was counted a single time. The chain is built from TRBV5-1 and TRBJ2-3; D is possibly TRBD1 (7 bases). The source material was peripheral blood. The sequence was obtained from a human donor with acute or convalescent COVID-19. The donor label of this sample is uncertain. The CDR3 region is CASRRGDWTDTQYF. Here the CDR3 DNA reads TGCGCCAGCCGCAGGGGGGATTGGACAGATACGCAGTATTTT.